This TCR beta chain appears in the sequencing data of a study of vaccination effects on CD4 cells after COVID-19. Worth noting for this clone: Its antigen remains unknown.

CD4+ T cells specific for antigen were expanded with viral peptide pools by the ViraFEST assay before sequencing. Researchers isolated CD4+ T cells once roughly nine days of culture had elapsed. Negative nucleocapsid antibody tests before and after vaccination confirmed no previous SARS-CoV-2 infection. The ends were cut back, 3 bases at V and 7 bases at J, with 16 bases in the middle. Germline-derived CDR1 and CDR2 are SGHNT and YYREEE (reference sequence). The CDR3 totals 14 residues. Using immunoSEQ multiplex PCR, the repertoire was profiled, and TCRdb retains in-frame clones only, with some absent. The sample lists 50,000 to 60,000 clones; 70% were seen once.

This receptor was identified in a human donor who received a COVID-19 vaccine. V and J are TRBV5-4 and TRBJ1-2; maybe TRBD1 (6 bases). The sample in question was CD4+ T cells from PBMCs cultured with SARS-CoV-2 spike peptides, obtained before COVID-19 vaccination. CDR3 nucleotides: TGTGCCAGCAGCTCAGACAGGCTCCGGGGTGGCTACACCTTC. It codes for CASSSDRLRGGYTF.